This note documents a single TCR beta chain sequence. Antigen specificity is unknown. Profiled with immunoSEQ multiplex PCR; TCRdb holds only in-frame clones, not every one. The table shows roughly 2.1 million clones, with about 92% occurring only once. The CDR3 contains 13 residues. Germline values: CDR1 SGHTA, CDR2 FQGTGA. Trimming pared 4 bases from V and 5 bases from J, leaving 12 bases between. The source of the sample is a study of shared clonotypes between healthy human individuals. Only CD45RO-negative cells positively selected for CCR7 counted as naive CD8 cells, so terminally differentiated effector memory CD45RA+ cells were excluded. Findings and caveats of the study: Of the naive CD4 clonotypes, approximately 5% were shared across several donors. Sequencing depth was expected to influence donor clonotype sharing. Limitation of the genetic and exposure-history diversity represented came from the few donors.

The source is a man aged 18-30 years in good health. Some clones in this sample may be carry-over from other donors' samples. Sequencing was performed on naive CD8+ T cells from PBMCs. The V and J genes are TRBV7-3 and TRBJ2-7; D gene ambiguous. In DNA, the CDR3 is TGTGCCAGCAGCTCTACCGATGGGGACGAGCAGTACTTC. Translated, it gives CASSSTDGDEQYF.